This TCR beta chain is from a study of blood T cells in healthy people across ages. Findings and limits, study-wide: Higher diversity, along with more naive CD4+ cells, distinguished long-lived donors from aged donors.

Germline V gene lookup returns CDR1 SGHVS and CDR2 FNYEAQ. CDR3 length: 13 residues. Trimming cost V 5 bases and J 3 bases, with 10 bases left between them. In regard to this clonotype: Its target is not known.

The second PCR ran about 6 to 12 cycles with a sample-barcoded 5' primer and J-beta primers. TCRdb reprocessed the 5' RACE reads with MiXCR, giving one entry per CDR3 protein. The sample contains 650,000 to 800,000 distinct CDR3 sequences, around 43% of which appear only once. The chain is built from TRBV7-6 and TRBJ2-5, with D maybe TRBD1 (5 bases). The sequence was obtained from a man in his sixties in good health. Sequenced sample: blood. This chain's CDR3 is CASSIRVKETQYF. CDR3 nucleotides: TGTGCCAGCAGCATCAGGGTAAAAGAGACCCAGTACTTC.